This T cell receptor beta chain was captured in a study of PD-1 blockade in classical Hodgkin lymphoma. General study results and limits: Causes of the repertoire differences remain undefined, possibly disease activity or prior therapy.

Measured with immunoSEQ multiplex PCR; TCRdb has only the in-frame clones, and not every one. The table shows 20,000 to 30,000 clones, with about 90% occurring only once. Details on this clone: As yet, its antigen is unknown.

Trimming removed 2 bases at V and 0 bases at J, with 10 bases between. The CDR3 is made up of 15 amino acids. Germline V gives CDR1 MNHNY, CDR2 SVGAGI (reference sequence). Time point specified: newly diagnosed, previously untreated cHL patient sample. Using magnetic negative selection, the CD4+ T cells were separated out of thawed PBMCs. Serving as comparison were PBMCs from newly diagnosed, untreated classical Hodgkin lymphoma, which were sequenced alongside the relapsed/refractory trial patients. The chain recombines TRBV6-6 with TRBJ1-2; D gene ambiguous. The source is a human donor with classical Hodgkin lymphoma. Sequenced material: CD4+ T cells from blood. The CDR3 loop reads CASSYTDGANYGYTF. The CDR3 DNA follows: TGTGCCAGCAGTTACACCGACGGAGCTAACTATGGCTACACCTTC.